Listed below are T cell receptor beta chains from one sample, sequenced in a study of cytomegalovirus exposure and HLA in healthy donors. Measured with immunoSEQ multiplex PCR; TCRdb has only the in-frame clones, and not every one. The sample yields some 90,000 clones, 95% to 97% seen once. The material sequenced was PBMCs. All receptors derive from a man aged 18 to 29 in good health and CMV-seronegative. The CDR3 runs from the conserved cysteine through the conserved F or W. Fields, in order: J gene, V gene, clone size, D gene, CDR3 DNA, CDR3 protein. The D gene is left open where the match is weak. Size is omitted from some rows. Given values are once, few, many or a class for expanded clones.

j_gene: TRBJ1-2
v_gene: TRBV6-6
abundance: once
d_gene: TRBD1
CDR3nt: TGTGCCAGCGAATTCCTCGGACAGGGAGATGGCTACACCTTC
CDR3aa: CASEFLGQGDGYTF

j_gene: TRBJ2-3
v_gene: TRBV6-1
abundance: .
d_gene: TRBD2
CDR3nt: TGTGCCAGCAGTGAATCCGGGGCGGGAGGGGGGACAGATACGCAGTATTTT
CDR3aa: CASSESGAGGGTDTQYF

j_gene: TRBJ2-5
v_gene: TRBV7-9
abundance: .
d_gene: TRBD1
CDR3nt: TGTGCCAGCAGCCCGAGGGACAGCGACGCGGAGACCCAGTACTTC
CDR3aa: CASSPRDSDAETQYF

j_gene: TRBJ2-1
v_gene: TRBV7-3
abundance: .
d_gene: .
CDR3nt: TGTGCCAGCAGCTTATCCCAGGACTTCAATGAGCAGTTCTTC
CDR3aa: CASSLSQDFNEQFF

j_gene: TRBJ1-5
v_gene: TRBV19
abundance: few
d_gene: TRBD1
CDR3nt: TGTGCCAGTAGCCCGAAGGCAGGGGGTGATCAGCCCCAGCATTTT
CDR3aa: CASSPKAGGDQPQHF

j_gene: TRBJ1-5
v_gene: TRBV6-1
abundance: .
d_gene: TRBD1
CDR3nt: TGTGCCAGCATTCGACAGGGAAGGGATCAGCCCCAGCATTTT
CDR3aa: CASIRQGRDQPQHF

j_gene: TRBJ2-7
v_gene: TRBV7-6
abundance: .
d_gene: TRBD2
CDR3nt: TGTGCCAGCAGCTTTGCTAGCGGCTCCTACGAGCAGTACTTC
CDR3aa: CASSFASGSYEQYF

j_gene: TRBJ2-3
v_gene: TRBV5-1
abundance: .
d_gene: TRBD2
CDR3nt: TGCGCCAGCAGCCCCGGGACTAGCGGGCCAGATACGCAGTATTTT
CDR3aa: CASSPGTSGPDTQYF

j_gene: TRBJ1-5
v_gene: TRBV9
abundance: .
d_gene: .
CDR3nt: TGTGCCAGCAGCGTAGGGGCAGCAAGCAATCAGCCCCAGCATTTT
CDR3aa: CASSVGAASNQPQHF

j_gene: TRBJ2-1
v_gene: TRBV5-1
abundance: .
d_gene: .
CDR3nt: TGCGCCAGCAGCTCCCTTAGCGGTCCGCAGTCCTACAATGAGCAGTTCTTC
CDR3aa: CASSSLSGPQSYNEQFF

j_gene: TRBJ2-3
v_gene: TRBV19
abundance: .
d_gene: .
CDR3nt: TGTGCCAGTAGTCTCGGGAAAGGTGGGAGCACAGATACGCAGTATTTT
CDR3aa: CASSLGKGGSTDTQYF

j_gene: TRBJ2-5
v_gene: TRBV5-1
abundance: once
d_gene: .
CDR3nt: TGCGCCAGCATCAAACGGCCCCGACTAGGTATCCAAGAGACCCAGTACTTC
CDR3aa: CASIKRPRLGIQETQYF

j_gene: TRBJ2-7
v_gene: TRBV7-9
abundance: .
d_gene: TRBD1
CDR3nt: TGTGCCAGCAGCTTTGGCGGACAGGGTAACGAGCAGTACTTC
CDR3aa: CASSFGGQGNEQYF

j_gene: TRBJ2-7
v_gene: TRBV15
abundance: .
d_gene: .
CDR3nt: TGTGCCACCAGCAGAGAGGATATAGGAGGCTCCTACGAGCAGTACTTC
CDR3aa: CATSREDIGGSYEQYF

j_gene: TRBJ2-6
v_gene: TRBV29-1
abundance: .
d_gene: TRBD1
CDR3nt: TGCAGCGTTGAGTGGAGACAGGGGGACTCTGGGGCCAACGTCCTGACTTTC
CDR3aa: CSVEWRQGDSGANVLTF

j_gene: TRBJ2-3
v_gene: TRBV9
abundance: .
d_gene: TRBD2
CDR3nt: TGTGCCAGCAGCGCACAGACAGCGGGAGGGGGCCCTAGCACAGATACGCAGTATTTT
CDR3aa: CASSAQTAGGGPSTDTQYF

j_gene: TRBJ1-1
v_gene: TRBV2
abundance: .
d_gene: .
CDR3nt: TGTGCCAGCAGTCGAGAGAACACTGAAGCTTTCTTT
CDR3aa: CASSRENTEAFF